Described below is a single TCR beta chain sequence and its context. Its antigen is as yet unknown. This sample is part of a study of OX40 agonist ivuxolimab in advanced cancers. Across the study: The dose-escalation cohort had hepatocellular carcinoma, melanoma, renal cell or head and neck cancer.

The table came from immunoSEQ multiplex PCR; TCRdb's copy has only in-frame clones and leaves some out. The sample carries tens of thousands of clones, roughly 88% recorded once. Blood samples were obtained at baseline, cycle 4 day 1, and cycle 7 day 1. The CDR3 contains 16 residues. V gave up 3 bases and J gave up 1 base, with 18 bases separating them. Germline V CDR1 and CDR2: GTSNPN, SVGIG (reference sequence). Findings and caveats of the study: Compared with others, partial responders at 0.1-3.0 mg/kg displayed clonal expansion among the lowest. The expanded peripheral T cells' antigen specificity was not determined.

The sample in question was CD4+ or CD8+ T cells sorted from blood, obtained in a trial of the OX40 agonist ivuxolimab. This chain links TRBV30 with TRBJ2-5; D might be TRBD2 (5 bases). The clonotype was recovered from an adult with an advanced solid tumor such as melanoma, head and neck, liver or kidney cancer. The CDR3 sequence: CAWSHSVTWGQETQYF. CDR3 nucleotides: TGTGCCTGGAGCCATAGCGTAACCTGGGGCCAAGAGACCCAGTACTTC. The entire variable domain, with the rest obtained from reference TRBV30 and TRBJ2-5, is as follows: SQTIHQWPATLVQPVGSPLSLECTVEGTSNPNLYWYRQAAGRGLQLLFYSVGIGQISSEVPQNLSASRPQDRQFILSSKKLLLSDSGFYLCAWSHSVTWGQETQYFGPGTRLLVL.